Listed below are T cell receptor beta chains from one sample, sequenced in a study of shared clonotypes between healthy human individuals. Libraries were prepared by immunoSEQ multiplex PCR; TCRdb keeps only in-frame clonotypes and omits some of them. The sample consists of about a million clones, about 72% of them appearing once. The sample comprised memory CD4+ T cells from PBMCs. Source of these receptors: a man in his late teens or twenties in good health. Some clones in this sample may be carry-over from other donors' samples. Each CDR3 is given with its conserved first and last residue. A D gene is named only where the DNA matches it firmly. Where a row states a size, it is once, few, many or the class of an expanded clone; other rows omit it.

V	size	D	J	DNA	CDR3
TRBV6-1	-	-	TRBJ1-1	TGTGCCAGCAGTGGGGGGACAAGGTATCTGAGCTTAGGATACACTGAAGCTTTCTTT	CASSGGTRYLSLGYTEAFF
TRBV5-6	-	TRBD2	TRBJ2-1	TGTGCCAGCAGCCGTCTGGGACTAGCCGCGGGGGATGAGCAGTTCTTC	CASSRLGLAAGDEQFF
TRBV7-2	few	-	TRBJ1-1	TGTGCCAGCAGCTTTAAGACGAACACTGAAGCTTTCTTT	CASSFKTNTEAFF
TRBV19	few	-	TRBJ2-6	TGTGCCAGTAGGGGGGGCGATAGCTCTGGGGCCAACGTCCTGACTTTC	CASRGGDSSGANVLTF
TRBV27	-	-	TRBJ1-6	TGTGCCAGCTTTAGTAGTGCCATAGGTTCACCCCTCCACTTT	CASFSSAIGSPLHF
TRBV18	-	-	TRBJ1-5	TGTGCCAGCTCACCAGGGCAACAGCCCCAGCATTTT	CASSPGQQPQHF
TRBV6-5	-	-	TRBJ2-6	TGTGCCAGCAGTTACGGGGGGTTCTCTGGGGCCAACGTCCTGACTTTC	CASSYGGFSGANVLTF
TRBV27	-	-	TRBJ1-6	TGTGCCAGCACAAGCGGGACTTATAATTCACCCCTCCACTTT	CASTSGTYNSPLHF
TRBV6-1	-	-	TRBJ2-7	TGTGCCAGCAGTGTGTACGCCAGGACCGAGCAGTACTTC	CASSVYARTEQYF
TRBV7-6	-	TRBD1	TRBJ1-2	TGTGCCAGCAGCCTAGAGTCAGGGGGCGGCTATGGCTACACCTTC	CASSLESGGGYGYTF
TRBV6-1	-	-	TRBJ2-7	TGTGCCGGACGCCAGGCGATAGCCTACGAGCAGTACTTC	CAGRQAIAYEQYF
TRBV9	-	-	TRBJ2-2	TGTGCCAGCAGCGTGGGGGCCCAAGGGGAGCTGTTTTTT	CASSVGAQGELFF
TRBV7-2	-	-	TRBJ2-1	TGTGCCAGCAGCTTAGTCGAGGGTTCCTACAATGAGCAGTTCTTC	CASSLVEGSYNEQFF
TRBV5-1	few	-	TRBJ2-3	TGCGCCAGCAGCTTGGGCGGGGGCTTTACCCCAGATACGCAGTATTTT	CASSLGGGFTPDTQYF
TRBV30	-	-	TRBJ2-5	TGTGCCTGGAGCAGGGACCGGGAGACCCAGTACTTC	CAWSRDRETQYF
TRBV21-1	-	-	TRBJ1-5	TGTGCCAGCAGCATTGACAGGCCCCATCTGAAATTAATGAGCAATCAGCCCCAGCATTTT	CASSIDRPHLKLMSNQPQHF
TRBV30	-	-	TRBJ2-5	TGTGCCTCGACCACGACCATAGCGGCCCAAGAGACCCAGTACTTC	CASTTTIAAQETQYF
TRBV11-1	-	TRBD2	TRBJ2-5	TGTGCCAGCAGCTTAAGGACTAGCGGGATTGAGACCCAGTACTTC	CASSLRTSGIETQYF
TRBV7-8	once	TRBD2	TRBJ2-3	TGTGCCAGCAGCTTTAGCGGGAGCCTCACAGATACGCAGTATTTT	CASSFSGSLTDTQYF
TRBV2	-	-	TRBJ2-6	TGTGCCAGCACCCCCTACGGGACGGGGGCCAACGTCCTGACTTTC	CASTPYGTGANVLTF
TRBV5-1	few	-	TRBJ1-1	TGCGCCAGCAGCCCCCAGGGGCCGAACACTGAAGCTTTCTTT	CASSPQGPNTEAFF
TRBV19	-	-	TRBJ1-5	TGTGCCAGTAGTATCGGCAGGGTTGGCAATCAGCCCCAGCATTTT	CASSIGRVGNQPQHF
TRBV28	-	-	TRBJ2-5	TGTGCCAGCAGTTTACAAGGGGAAGAGACCCAGTACTTC	CASSLQGEETQYF
TRBV28	-	-	TRBJ1-3	TGTGCCAGCAGACCCGGGGGGGGATCCTCTGGAAACACCATATATTTT	CASRPGGGSSGNTIYF
TRBV29-1	-	-	TRBJ2-3	TGCAGCGTTTCGTATCCTCACCTGACAGATACGCAGTATTTT	CSVSYPHLTDTQYF
TRBV5-1	few	-	TRBJ2-7	TGCGCCAGCATACGATTCCAGGGTCCACCGCAACACTACGAGCAGTACTTC	CASIRFQGPPQHYEQYF
TRBV7-7	-	-	TRBJ2-2	TGTGCCAGCAGCCCCCCGGGCGGGAACACCGGGGAGCTGTTTTTT	CASSPPGGNTGELFF
TRBV28	-	TRBD1	TRBJ1-2	TGTGCCAGCAGTTCGGGGACAGCCCCCTACTATGGCTACACCTTC	CASSSGTAPYYGYTF
TRBV28	-	TRBD2	TRBJ2-2	TGTGCCAGCAGTTTATCTCTAGCGGGATCGAACACCGGGGAGCTGTTTTTT	CASSLSLAGSNTGELFF
TRBV7-6	once	-	TRBJ1-3	TGTGCCAGCAGCCGTGACAGCGTCGGTGGAAACACCATATATTTT	CASSRDSVGGNTIYF
TRBV10-3	-	-	TRBJ1-1	TGTGCCATCAGTGATGGGACACTGAACACTGAAGCTTTCTTT	CAISDGTLNTEAFF
TRBV7-9	-	-	TRBJ2-2	TGTGCCAGCAGACCCACAATTCAAAGCGCCTACACCGGGGAGCTGTTTTTT	CASRPTIQSAYTGELFF
TRBV4-3	-	-	TRBJ2-2	TGCGCCCACGGGATGGCTAGGCACACCGGGGAGCTGTTTTTT	CAHGMARHTGELFF
TRBV2	few	-	TRBJ2-5	TGTGCCAGCAGTTGGGCCCAAGAGACCCAGTACTTC	CASSWAQETQYF
TRBV6-1	-	TRBD1	TRBJ1-3	TGTGCCAGCAGTGAAGCGCCGGGACAGGCCGCTGGTGGAAACACCATATATTTT	CASSEAPGQAAGGNTIYF
TRBV2	-	TRBD2	TRBJ2-5	TGTGCCAGCACCGGGACTAGCGGCAAAGAAGAGACCCAGTACTTC	CASTGTSGKEETQYF
TRBV7-8	-	-	TRBJ2-1	TGTGCCAGCAGCCCTGGACCGCGGGGCGAGCAGTTCTTC	CASSPGPRGEQFF
TRBV11-2	once	TRBD1	TRBJ1-1	TGTGCCAGCAGCTTGACAGGGGGAGACACTGAAGCTTTCTTT	CASSLTGGDTEAFF
TRBV6-4	-	-	TRBJ2-7	TGTGCCAGCATGACCGGAGGGGGCGACGAGCAGTACTTC	CASMTGGGDEQYF
TRBV18	-	-	TRBJ1-1	TGTGCCAGCTCACTTTTAACTTATGGGAACACTGAAGCTTTCTTT	CASSLLTYGNTEAFF